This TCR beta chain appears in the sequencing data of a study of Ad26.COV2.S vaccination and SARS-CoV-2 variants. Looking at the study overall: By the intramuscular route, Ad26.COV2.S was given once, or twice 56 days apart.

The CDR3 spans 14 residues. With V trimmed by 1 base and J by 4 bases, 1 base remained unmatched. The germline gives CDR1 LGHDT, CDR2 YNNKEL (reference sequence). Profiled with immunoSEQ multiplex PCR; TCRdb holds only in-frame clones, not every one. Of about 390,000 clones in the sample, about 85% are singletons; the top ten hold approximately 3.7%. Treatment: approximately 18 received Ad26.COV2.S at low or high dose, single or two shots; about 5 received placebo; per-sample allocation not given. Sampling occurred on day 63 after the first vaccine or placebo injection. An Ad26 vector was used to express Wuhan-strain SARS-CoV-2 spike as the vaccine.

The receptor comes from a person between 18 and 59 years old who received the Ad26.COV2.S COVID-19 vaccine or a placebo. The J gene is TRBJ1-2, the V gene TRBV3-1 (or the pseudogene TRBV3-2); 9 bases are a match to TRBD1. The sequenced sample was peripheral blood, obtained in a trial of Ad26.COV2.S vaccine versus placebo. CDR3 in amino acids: CASSQVDRGYGYTF. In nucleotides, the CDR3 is TGTGCCAGCAGCCAAGTGGACAGGGGCTATGGCTACACCTTC.